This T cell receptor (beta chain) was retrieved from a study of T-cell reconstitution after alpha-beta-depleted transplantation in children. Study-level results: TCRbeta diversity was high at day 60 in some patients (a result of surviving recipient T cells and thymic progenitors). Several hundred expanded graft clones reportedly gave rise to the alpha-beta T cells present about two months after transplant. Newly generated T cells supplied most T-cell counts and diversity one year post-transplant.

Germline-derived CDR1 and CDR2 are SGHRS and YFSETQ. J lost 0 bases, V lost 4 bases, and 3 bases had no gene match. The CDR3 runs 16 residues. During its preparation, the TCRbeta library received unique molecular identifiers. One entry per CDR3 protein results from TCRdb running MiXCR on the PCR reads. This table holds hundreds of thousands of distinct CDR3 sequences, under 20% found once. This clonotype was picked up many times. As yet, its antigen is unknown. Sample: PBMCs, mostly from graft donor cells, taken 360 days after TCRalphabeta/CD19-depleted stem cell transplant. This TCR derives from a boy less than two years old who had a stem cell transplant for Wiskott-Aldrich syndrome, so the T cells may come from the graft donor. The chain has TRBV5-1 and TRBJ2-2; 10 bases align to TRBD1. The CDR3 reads CASSRGQGANTGELFF. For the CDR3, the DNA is TGCGCCAGCAGCCGTGGACAGGGGGCGAACACCGGGGAGCTGTTTTTT.